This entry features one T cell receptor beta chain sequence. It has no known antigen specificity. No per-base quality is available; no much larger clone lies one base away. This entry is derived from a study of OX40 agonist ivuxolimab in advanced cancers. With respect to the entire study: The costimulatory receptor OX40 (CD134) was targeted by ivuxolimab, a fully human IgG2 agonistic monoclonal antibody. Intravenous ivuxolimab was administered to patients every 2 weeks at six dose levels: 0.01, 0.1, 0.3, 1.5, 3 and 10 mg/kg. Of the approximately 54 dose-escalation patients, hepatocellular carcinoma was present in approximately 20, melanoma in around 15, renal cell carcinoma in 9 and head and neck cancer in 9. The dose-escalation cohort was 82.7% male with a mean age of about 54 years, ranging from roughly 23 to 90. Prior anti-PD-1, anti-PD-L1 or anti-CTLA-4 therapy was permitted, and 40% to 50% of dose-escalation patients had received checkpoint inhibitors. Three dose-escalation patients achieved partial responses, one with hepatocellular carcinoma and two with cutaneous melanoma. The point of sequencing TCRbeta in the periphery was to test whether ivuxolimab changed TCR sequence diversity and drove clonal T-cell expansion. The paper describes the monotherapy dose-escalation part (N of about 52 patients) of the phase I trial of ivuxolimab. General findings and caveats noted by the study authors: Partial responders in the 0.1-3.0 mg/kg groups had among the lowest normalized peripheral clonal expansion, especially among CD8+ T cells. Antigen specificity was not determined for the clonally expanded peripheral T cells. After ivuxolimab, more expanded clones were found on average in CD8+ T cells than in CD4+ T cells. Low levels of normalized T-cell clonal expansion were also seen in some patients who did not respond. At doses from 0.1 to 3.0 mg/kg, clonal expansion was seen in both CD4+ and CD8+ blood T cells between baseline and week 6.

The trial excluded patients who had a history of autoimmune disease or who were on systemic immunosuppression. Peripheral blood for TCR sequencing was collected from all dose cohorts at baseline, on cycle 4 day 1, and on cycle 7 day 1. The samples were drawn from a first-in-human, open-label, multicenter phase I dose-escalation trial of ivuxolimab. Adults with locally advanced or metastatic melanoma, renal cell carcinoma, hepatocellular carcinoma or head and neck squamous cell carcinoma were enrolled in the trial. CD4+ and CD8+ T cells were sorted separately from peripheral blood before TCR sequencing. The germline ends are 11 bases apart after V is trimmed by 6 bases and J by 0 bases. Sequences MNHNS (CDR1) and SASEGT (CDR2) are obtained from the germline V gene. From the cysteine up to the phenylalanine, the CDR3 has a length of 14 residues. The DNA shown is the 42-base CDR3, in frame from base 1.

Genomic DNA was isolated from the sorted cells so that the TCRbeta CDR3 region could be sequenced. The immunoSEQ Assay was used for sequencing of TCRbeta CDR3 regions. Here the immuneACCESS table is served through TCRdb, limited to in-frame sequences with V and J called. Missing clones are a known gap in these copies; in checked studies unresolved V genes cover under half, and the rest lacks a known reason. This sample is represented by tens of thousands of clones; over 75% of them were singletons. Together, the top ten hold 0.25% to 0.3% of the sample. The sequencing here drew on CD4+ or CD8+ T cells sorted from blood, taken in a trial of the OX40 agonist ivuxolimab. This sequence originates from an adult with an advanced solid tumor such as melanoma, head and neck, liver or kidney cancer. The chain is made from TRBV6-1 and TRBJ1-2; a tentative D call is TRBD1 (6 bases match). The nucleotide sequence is TGTGCCAGCAGGCGCAGGGGACCTAACTATGGCTACACCTTC. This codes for CASRRRGPNYGYTF.